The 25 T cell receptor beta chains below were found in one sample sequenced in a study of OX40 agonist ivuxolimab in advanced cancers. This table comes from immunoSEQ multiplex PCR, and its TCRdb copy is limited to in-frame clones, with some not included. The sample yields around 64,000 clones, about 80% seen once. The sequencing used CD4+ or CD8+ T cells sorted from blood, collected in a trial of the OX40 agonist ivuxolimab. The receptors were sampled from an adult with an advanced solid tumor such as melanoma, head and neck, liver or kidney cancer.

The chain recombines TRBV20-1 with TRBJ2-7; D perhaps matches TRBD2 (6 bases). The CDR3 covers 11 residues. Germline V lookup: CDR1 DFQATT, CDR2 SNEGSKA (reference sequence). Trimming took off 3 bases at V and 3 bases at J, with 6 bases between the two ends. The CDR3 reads CSARRDYEQYF. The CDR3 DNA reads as TGCAGTGCTAGGCGGGACTACGAGCAGTACTTC.

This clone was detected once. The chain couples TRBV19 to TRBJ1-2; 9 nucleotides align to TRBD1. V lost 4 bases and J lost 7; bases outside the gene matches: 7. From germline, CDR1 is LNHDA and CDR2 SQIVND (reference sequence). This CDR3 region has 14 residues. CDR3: CASSKTGGNAGYTF. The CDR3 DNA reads TGTGCCAGTAGTAAGACAGGGGGAAACGCTGGCTACACCTTC.

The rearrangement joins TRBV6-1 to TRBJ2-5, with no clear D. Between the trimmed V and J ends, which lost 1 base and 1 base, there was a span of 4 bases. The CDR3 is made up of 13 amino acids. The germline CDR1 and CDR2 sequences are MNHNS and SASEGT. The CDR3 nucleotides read TGTGCCAGCAGTGAAGGTACCCAAGAGACCCAGTACTTC. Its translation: CASSEGTQETQYF.

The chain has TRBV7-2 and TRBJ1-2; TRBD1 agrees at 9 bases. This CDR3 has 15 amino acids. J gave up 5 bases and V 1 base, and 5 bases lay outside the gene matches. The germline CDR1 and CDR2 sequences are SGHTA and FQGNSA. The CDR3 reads CASSLGPGTGYGYTF. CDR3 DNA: TGTGCCAGCAGCTTAGGCCCTGGGACAGGGTATGGCTACACCTTC.

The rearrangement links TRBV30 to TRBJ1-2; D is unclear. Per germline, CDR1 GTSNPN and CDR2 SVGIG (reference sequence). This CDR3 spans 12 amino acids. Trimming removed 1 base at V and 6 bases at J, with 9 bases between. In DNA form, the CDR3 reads TGTGCCTGGAGTGGTAGGGCTGATGGCTACACCTTC. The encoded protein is CAWSGRADGYTF.

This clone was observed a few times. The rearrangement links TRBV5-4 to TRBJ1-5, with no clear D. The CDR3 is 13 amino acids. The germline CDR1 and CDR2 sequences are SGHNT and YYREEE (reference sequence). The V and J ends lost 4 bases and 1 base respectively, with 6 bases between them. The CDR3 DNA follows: TGTGCCAGCAGCATGAACAGCAATCAGCCCCAGCATTTT. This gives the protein CASSMNSNQPQHF.

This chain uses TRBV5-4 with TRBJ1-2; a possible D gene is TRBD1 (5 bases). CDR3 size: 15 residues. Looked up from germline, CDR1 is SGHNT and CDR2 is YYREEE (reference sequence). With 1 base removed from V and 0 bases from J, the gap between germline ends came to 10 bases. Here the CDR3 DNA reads TGTGCCAGCAGCTTGCAGGGCTCAGCTAACTATGGCTACACCTTC. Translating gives CASSLQGSANYGYTF.

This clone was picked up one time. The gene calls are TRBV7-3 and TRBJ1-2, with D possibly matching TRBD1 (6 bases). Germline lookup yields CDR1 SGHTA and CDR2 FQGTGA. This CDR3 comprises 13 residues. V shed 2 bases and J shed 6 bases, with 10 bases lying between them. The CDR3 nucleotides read TGTGCCAGCAGCTTACAGGGGACGGATGGCTACACCTTC. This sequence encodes CASSLQGTDGYTF. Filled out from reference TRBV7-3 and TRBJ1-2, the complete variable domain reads GAGVSQTPSNKVTEKGKYVELRCDPISGHTALYWYRQSLGQGPEFLIYFQGTGAADDSGLPNDRFFAVRPEGSVSTLKIQRTERGDSAVYLCASSLQGTDGYTFGSGTRLTVV.

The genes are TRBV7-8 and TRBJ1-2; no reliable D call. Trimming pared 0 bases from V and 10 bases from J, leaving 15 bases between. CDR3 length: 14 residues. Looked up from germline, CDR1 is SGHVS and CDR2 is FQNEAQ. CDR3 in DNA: TGTGCCAGCAGCTTAGCGATTGGGTCGGGAGACTACACCTTC. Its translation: CASSLAIGSGDYTF.

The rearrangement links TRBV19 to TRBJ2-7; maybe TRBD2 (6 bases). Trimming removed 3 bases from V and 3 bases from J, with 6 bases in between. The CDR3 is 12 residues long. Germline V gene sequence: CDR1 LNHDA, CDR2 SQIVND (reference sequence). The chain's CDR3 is CASSMGGYEQYF. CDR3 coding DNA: TGTGCCAGTAGTATGGGGGGCTACGAGCAGTACTTC.

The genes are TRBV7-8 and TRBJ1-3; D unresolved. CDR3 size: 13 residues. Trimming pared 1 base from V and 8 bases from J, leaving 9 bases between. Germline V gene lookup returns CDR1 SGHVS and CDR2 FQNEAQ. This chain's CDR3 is CASSLGRLDTIYF. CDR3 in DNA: TGTGCCAGCAGCTTAGGTAGATTGGACACCATATATTTT. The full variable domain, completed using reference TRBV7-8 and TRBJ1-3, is GAGVSQSPRYKVAKRGQDVALRCDPISGHVSLFWYQQALGQGPEFLTYFQNEAQLDKSGLPSDRFFAERPEGSVSTLKIQRTQQEDSAVYLCASSLGRLDTIYFGEGSWLTVV.

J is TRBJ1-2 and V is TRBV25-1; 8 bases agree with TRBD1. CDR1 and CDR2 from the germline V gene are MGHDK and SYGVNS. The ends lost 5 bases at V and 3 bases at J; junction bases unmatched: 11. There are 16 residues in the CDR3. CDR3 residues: CASSPQGGQGYYGYTF. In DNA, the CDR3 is TGTGCCAGCAGTCCTCAGGGCGGACAGGGCTACTATGGCTACACCTTC.

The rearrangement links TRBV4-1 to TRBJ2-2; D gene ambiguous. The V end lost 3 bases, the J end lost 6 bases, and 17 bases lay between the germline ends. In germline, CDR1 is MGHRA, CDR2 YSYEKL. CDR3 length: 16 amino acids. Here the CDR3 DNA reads TGCGCCAGCAGCCAGATGGGGTTTGGAAGCGCCGGGGAGCTGTTTTTT. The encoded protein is CASSQMGFGSAGELFF.

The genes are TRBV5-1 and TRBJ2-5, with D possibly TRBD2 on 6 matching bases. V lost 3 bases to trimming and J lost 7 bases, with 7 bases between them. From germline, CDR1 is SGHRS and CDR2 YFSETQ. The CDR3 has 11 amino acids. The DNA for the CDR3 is TGCGCCAGCAGCTCGGAGGGGACCCAGTACTTC. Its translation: CASSSEGTQYF.

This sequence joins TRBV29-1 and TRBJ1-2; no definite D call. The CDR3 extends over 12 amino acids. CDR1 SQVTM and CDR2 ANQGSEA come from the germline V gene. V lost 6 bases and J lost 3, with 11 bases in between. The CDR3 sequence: CSVATGDYGYTF. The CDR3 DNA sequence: TGCAGCGTGGCGACTGGGGACTATGGCTACACCTTC.

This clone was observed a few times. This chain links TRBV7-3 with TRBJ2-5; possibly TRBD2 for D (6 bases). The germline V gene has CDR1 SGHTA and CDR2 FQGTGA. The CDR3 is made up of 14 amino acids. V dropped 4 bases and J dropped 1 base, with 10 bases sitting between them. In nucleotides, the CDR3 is TGTGCCAGCAGCTCCATGGGGGGCCAAGAGACCCAGTACTTC. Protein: CASSSMGGQETQYF.

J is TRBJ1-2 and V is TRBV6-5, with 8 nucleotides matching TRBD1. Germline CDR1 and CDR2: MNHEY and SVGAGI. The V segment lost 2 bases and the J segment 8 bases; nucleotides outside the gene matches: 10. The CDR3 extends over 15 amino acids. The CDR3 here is CASSYESGQGRGYTF. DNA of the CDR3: TGTGCCAGCAGTTACGAGTCCGGACAGGGTAGGGGCTACACCTTC.

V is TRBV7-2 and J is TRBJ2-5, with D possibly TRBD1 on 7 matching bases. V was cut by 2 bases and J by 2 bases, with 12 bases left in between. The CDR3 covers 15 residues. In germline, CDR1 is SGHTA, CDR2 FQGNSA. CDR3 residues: CASSLQQGRQETQYF. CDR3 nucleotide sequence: TGTGCCAGCAGCTTACAACAGGGGAGGCAAGAGACCCAGTACTTC.

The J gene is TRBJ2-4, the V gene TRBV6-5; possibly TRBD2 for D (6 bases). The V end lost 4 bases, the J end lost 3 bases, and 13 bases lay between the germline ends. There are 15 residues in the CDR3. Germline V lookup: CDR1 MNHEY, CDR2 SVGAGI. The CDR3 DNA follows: TGTGCCAGCAGTTCCGGCGGGGTAGGCAAAAACATTCAGTACTTC. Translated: CASSSGGVGKNIQYF.

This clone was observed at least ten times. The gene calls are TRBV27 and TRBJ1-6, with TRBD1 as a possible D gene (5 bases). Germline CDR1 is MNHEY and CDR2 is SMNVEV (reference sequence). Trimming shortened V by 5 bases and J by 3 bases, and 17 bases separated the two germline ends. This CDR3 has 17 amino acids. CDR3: CASSAYGAGSYNSPLHF. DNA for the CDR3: TGTGCCAGCAGTGCCTACGGGGCAGGGAGCTATAATTCACCCCTCCACTTT.

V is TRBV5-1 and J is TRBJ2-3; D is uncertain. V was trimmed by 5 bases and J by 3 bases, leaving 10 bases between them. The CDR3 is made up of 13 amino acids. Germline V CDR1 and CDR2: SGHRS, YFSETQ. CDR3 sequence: CASSDARTDTQYF. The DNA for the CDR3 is TGCGCCAGCAGTGACGCCAGAACAGATACGCAGTATTTT. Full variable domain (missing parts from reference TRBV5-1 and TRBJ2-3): KAGVTQTPRYLIKTRGQQVTLSCSPISGHRSVSWYQQTPGQGLQFLFEYFSETQRNKGNFPGRFSGRQFSNSRSEMNVSTLELGDSALYLCASSDARTDTQYFGPGTRLTVL.

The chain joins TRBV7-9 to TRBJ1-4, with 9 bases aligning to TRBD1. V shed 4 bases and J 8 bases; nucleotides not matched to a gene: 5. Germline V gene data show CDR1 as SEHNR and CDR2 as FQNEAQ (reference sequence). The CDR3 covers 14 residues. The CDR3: CASSSRDRVEKLFF. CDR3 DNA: TGTGCCAGCAGCTCCCGGGACAGGGTGGAAAAACTGTTTTTT.

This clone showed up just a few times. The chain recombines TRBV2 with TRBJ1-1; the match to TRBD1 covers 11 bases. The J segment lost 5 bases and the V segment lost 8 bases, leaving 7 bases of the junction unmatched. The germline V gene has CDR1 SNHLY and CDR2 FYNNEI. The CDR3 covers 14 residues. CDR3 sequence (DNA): TGTGCCAGCGTTGGACAGGGGGCAAGGACTGAAGCTTTCTTT. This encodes CASVGQGARTEAFF.

CDR3 amino acids: CASSSSGGPREQFF. In DNA form, the CDR3 reads TGTGCCAGCAGTTCCAGCGGGGGGCCCAGGGAGCAGTTCTTC. The chain carries TRBV6-5 and TRBJ2-1, with TRBD2 identical over 9 bases. The CDR3 runs 14 residues. Germline loops: CDR1 MNHEY, CDR2 SVGAGI. The ends lost 4 bases at V and 10 bases at J; junction bases unmatched: 8.

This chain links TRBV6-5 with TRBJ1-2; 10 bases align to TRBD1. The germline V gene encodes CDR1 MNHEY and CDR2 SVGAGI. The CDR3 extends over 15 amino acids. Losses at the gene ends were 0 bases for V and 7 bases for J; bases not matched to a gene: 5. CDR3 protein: CASSYSRGDRGGYTF. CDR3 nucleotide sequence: TGTGCCAGCAGTTACTCCCGGGGGGACAGGGGTGGCTACACCTTC.